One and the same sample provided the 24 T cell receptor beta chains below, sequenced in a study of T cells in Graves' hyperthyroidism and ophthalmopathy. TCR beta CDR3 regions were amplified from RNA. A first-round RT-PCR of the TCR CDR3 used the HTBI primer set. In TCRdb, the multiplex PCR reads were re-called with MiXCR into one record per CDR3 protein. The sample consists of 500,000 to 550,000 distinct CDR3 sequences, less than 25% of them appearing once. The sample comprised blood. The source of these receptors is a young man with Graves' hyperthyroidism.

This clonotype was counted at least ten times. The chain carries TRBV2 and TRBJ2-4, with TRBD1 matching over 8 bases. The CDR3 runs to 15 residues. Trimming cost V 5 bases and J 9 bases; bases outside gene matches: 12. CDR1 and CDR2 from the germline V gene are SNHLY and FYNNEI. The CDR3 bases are TGTGCCAGCAGTCGGGACAGGATTATAGGAGGCATTCAGTACTTC. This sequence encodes CASSRDRIIGGIQYF.

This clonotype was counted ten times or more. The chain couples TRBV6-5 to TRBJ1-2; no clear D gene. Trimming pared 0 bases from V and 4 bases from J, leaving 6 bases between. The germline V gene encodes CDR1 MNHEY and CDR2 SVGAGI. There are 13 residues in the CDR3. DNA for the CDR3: TGTGCCAGCAGTTACTCCCAAGCCTATGGCTACACCTTC. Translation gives CASSYSQAYGYTF.

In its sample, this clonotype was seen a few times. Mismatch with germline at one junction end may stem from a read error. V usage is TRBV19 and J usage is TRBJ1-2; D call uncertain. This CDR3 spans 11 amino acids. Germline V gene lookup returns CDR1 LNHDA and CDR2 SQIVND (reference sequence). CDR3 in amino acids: CASSLGGGCTF. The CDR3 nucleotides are TGTGCCAGTAGTCTTGGCGGTGGCTGCACCTTC.

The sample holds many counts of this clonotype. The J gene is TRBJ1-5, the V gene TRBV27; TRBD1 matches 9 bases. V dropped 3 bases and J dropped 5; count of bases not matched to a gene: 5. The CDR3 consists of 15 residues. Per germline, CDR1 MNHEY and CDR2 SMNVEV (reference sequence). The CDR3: CASSFSGTGYQPQHF. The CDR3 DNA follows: TGTGCCAGCAGTTTTTCCGGGACAGGGTATCAGCCCCAGCATTTT.

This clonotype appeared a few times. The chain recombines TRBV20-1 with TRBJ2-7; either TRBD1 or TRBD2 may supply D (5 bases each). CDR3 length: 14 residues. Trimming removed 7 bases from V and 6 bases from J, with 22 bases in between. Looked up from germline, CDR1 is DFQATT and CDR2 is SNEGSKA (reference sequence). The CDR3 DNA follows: TGCAGTGGACAAGGGGCGGGTCGAGGAGTCGAGCAGTACTTC. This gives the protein CSGQGAGRGVEQYF.

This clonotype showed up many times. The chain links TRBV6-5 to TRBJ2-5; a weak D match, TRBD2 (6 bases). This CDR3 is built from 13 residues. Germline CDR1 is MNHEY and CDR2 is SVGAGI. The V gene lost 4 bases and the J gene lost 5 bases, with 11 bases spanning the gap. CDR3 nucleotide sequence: TGTGCCAGCAGTTTGCGGGGTTGGGAGACCCAGTACTTC. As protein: CASSLRGWETQYF.

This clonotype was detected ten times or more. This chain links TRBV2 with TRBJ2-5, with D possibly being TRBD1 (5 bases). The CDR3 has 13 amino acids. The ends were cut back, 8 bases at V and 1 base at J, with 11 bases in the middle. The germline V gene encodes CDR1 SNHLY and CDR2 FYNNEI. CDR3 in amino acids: CASCEDTQETQYF. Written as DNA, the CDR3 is TGTGCCAGCTGCGAGGACACCCAAGAGACCCAGTACTTC.

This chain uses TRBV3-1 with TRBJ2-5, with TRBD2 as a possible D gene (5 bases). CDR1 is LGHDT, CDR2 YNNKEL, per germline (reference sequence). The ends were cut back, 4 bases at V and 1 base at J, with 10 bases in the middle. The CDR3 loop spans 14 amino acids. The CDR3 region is CASSRRGSQETQYF. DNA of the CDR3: TGTGCCAGCAGCCGTCGGGGTTCCCAAGAGACCCAGTACTTC.

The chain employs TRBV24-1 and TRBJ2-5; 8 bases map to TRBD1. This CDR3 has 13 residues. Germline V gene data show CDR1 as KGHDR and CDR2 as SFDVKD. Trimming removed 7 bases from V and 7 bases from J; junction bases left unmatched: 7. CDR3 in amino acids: CATSGTGFGTQYF. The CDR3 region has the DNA TGTGCCACCAGCGGGACAGGCTTCGGGACCCAGTACTTC.

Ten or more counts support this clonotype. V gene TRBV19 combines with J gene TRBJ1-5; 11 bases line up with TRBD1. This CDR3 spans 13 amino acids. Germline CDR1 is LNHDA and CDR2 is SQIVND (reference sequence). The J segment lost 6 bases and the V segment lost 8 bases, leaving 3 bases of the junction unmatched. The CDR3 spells CASGTGGFQPQHF. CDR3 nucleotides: TGTGCCAGTGGGACAGGGGGATTTCAGCCCCAGCATTTT.

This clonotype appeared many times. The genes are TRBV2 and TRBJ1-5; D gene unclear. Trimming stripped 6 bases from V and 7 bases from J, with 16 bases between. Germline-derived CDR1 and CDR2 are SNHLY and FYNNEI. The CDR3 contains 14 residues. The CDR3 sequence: CASSLVSERQPQHF. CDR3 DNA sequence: TGTGCCAGCAGCCTAGTTTCGGAGAGACAGCCCCAGCATTTT.

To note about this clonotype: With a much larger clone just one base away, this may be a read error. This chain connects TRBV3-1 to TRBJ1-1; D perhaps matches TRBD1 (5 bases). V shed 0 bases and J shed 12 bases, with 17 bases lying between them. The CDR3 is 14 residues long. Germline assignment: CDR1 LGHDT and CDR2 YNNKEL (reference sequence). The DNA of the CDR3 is TGTGCCAGCAGCCAAGACGCGAGGGCCGGGGCTACTTTCTTT. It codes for CASSQDARAGATFF.

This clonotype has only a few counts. The CDR3, as DNA: TGTGCCAGCAGTCCGTTTGCTAACTATGGCTACACCTTC. Translation: CASSPFANYGYTF. The rearrangement joins TRBV27 to TRBJ1-2; D is unresolved. The germline gives CDR1 MNHEY, CDR2 SMNVEV (reference sequence). The CDR3 loop spans 13 amino acids. Trimming took 5 bases from V and 0 from J, leaving 7 bases between them.

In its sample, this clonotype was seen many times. Written as DNA, the CDR3 is TGTGCCAGCAGTCCCCTAACAGGCGGCTATGGCTACACCTTC. This translates into CASSPLTGGYGYTF. The V call is TRBV27, the J call TRBJ1-2; maybe TRBD1 (5 bases). Trimming took off 5 bases at V and 4 bases at J, with 14 bases between the two ends. Germline V gives CDR1 MNHEY, CDR2 SMNVEV (reference sequence). The CDR3 is made up of 14 amino acids.

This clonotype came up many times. This chain's CDR3 is CASSSRDRGNQPQHF. The CDR3 bases are TGTGCCAGCAGTTCCCGGGACAGGGGTAATCAGCCCCAGCATTTT. V is TRBV12-3 or TRBV12-4 and J is TRBJ1-5; TRBD1 aligns across 10 bases. CDR3 length: 15 amino acids. J was trimmed by 4 bases and V by 4 bases; bases with no gene match: 4.

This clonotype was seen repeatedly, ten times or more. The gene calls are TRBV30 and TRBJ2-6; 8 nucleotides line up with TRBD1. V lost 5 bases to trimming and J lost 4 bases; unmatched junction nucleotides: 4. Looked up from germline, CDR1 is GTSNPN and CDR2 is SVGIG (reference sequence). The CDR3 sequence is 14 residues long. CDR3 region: CAWVTGVGANVLTF. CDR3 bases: TGTGCCTGGGTGACAGGGGTCGGGGCCAACGTCCTGACTTTC.

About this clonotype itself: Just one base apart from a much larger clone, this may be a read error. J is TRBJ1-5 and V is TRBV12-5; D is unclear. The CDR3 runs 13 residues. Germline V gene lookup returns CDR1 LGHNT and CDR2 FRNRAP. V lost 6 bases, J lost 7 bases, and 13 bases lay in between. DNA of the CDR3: TGTGCTAGTGGCCCGCAGCTCGGGCAGCCCCAGCATTTT. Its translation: CASGPQLGQPQHF.

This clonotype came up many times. This CDR3 reads CASTQRGENQPQHF. Written as DNA, the CDR3 is TGTGCCAGCACCCAACGCGGGGAAAATCAGCCCCAGCATTTT. The V gene is TRBV6-2 or TRBV6-3, the J gene TRBJ1-5; D is unresolved. Germline-derived CDR1 and CDR2 are MNHEY and SVGEGT. The CDR3 is 14 amino acids. V was cut by 7 bases and J by 4 bases, with 14 bases left in between.

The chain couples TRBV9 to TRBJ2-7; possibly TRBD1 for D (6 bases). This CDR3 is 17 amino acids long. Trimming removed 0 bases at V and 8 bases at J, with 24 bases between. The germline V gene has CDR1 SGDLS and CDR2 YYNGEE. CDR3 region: CASSVDGVGTPFDKQYF. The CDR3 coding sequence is TGTGCCAGCAGCGTAGATGGAGTCGGGACACCTTTTGACAAGCAGTACTTC.

CDR3 residues: CASNRGGGDQPQHF. The CDR3 DNA reads as TGTGCCAGCAATCGTGGGGGGGGCGATCAGCCCCAGCATTTT. This chain joins TRBV28 and TRBJ1-5; maybe TRBD1 (6 bases). The V gene's germline CDR1 is MDHEN and CDR2 SYDVKM. The germline V and J ends were trimmed by 7 bases and 5 bases, with 15 bases remaining between them. The CDR3 is 14 amino acids.

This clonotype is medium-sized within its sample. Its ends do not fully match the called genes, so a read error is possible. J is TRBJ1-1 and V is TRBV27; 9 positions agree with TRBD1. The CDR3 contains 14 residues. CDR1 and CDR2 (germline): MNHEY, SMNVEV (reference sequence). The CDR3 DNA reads TGCGCCAGCAGCTTTGGGACAGGGAGCACTGAAGCTTTCTTT. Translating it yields CASSFGTGSTEAFF.

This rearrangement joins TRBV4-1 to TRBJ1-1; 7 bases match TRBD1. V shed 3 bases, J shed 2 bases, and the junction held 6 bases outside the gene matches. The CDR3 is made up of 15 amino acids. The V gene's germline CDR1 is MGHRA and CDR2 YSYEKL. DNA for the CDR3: TGCGCCAGCAGCCATTACAGGGGAGGAAACACTGAAGCTTTCTTT. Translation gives CASSHYRGGNTEAFF.

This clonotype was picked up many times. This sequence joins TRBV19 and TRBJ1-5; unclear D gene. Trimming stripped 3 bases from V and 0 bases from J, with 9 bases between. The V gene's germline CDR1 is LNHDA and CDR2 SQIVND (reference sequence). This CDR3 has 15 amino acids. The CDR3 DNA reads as TGTGCCAGTAGTATGGGTATCCCTAGCAATCAGCCCCAGCATTTT. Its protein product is CASSMGIPSNQPQHF. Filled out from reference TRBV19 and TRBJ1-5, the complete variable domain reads DGGITQSPKYLFRKEGQNVTLSCEQNLNHDAMYWYRQDPGQGLRLIYYSQIVNDFQKGDIAEGYSVSREKKESFPLTVTSAQKNPTAFYLCASSMGIPSNQPQHFGDGTRLSIL.

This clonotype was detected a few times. The CDR3: CASSAQTGKNQPQHF. For the CDR3, the DNA is TGTGCCAGTAGTGCTCAGACAGGAAAAAATCAGCCCCAGCATTTT. The chain is built from TRBV19 and TRBJ1-5, with a possible D match to TRBD1 (6 bases). There are 15 residues in the CDR3. The V gene's germline CDR1 is LNHDA and CDR2 SQIVND (reference sequence). The V end lost 5 bases, the J end lost 4 bases, and 15 bases lay between the germline ends.